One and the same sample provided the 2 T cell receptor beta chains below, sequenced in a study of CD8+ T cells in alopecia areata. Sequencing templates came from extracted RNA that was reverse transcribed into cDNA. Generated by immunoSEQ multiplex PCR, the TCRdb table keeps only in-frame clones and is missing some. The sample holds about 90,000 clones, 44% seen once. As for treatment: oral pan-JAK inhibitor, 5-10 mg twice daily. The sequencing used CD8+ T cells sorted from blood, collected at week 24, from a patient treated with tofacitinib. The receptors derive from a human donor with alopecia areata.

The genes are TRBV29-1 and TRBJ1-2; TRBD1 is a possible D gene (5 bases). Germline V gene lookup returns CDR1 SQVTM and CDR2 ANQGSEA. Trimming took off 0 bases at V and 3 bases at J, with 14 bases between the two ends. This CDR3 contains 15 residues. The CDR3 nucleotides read TGCAGCGTTGAAGATGGCCAGGGATCGTACTATGGCTACACCTTC. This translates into CSVEDGQGSYYGYTF.

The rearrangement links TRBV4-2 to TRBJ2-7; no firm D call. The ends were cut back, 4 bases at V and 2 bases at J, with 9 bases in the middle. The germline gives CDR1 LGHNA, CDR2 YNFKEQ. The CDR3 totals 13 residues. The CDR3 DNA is TGTGCCAGCAGCCCCGTTGCCACCTACGAGCAGTACTTC. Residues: CASSPVATYEQYF.